These T cell receptor beta chains were read from a single sample in a study of blood T cell repertoires in COVID-19. The table came from immunoSEQ multiplex PCR; TCRdb's copy has only in-frame clones and leaves some out. Of about 350,000 clones listed, around 90% are singletons. The specimen was peripheral blood. These receptors were obtained from a woman under 30 who had recovered from COVID-19. CDR3s include the opening cysteine and the closing phenylalanine or tryptophan. Each record gives: CDR3 DNA, CDR3 protein, D gene, J gene, clone size, V gene. The D gene is left open where the match is weak. Clone size is not always given. Where it is, it says once, few, many or a class for expanded clones.

TGTGCCAGCAGCCCCGGGAGGGAGGCTGGAAACACCATATATTTT | CASSPGREAGNTIYF | NA | TRBJ1-3 | NA | TRBV5-4
TGCAGTGCTAGTGCCGTAGCGGGCGGGGATACGCAGTATTTT | CSASAVAGGDTQYF | TRBD2 | TRBJ2-3 | NA | TRBV20-1
TGTGCCAGCAGTGAATCCGAGGTCCCGAACACTGAAGCTTTCTTT | CASSESEVPNTEAFF | NA | TRBJ1-1 | once | TRBV6-1
TGTGCCAGCAGCTCGAGAGCGGGAGGGCCGGGTGAGCAGTTCTTC | CASSSRAGGPGEQFF | TRBD2 | TRBJ2-1 | NA | TRBV7-2
TGCAGCGTTGGGGCTAGCGAGATGTATGGCTACACCTTC | CSVGASEMYGYTF | NA | TRBJ1-2 | NA | TRBV29-1
TGTGCCACCAGTGATCGACAGGGGTACACAGATACGCAGTATTTT | CATSDRQGYTDTQYF | TRBD1 | TRBJ2-3 | NA | TRBV24-1
TGCAGCGCAAAAACAGGTTCCTTGCACAATGAGCAGTTCTTC | CSAKTGSLHNEQFF | NA | TRBJ2-1 | NA | TRBV29-1
TGTGCCAGCAGCTTATTCGAGGGCCCATTCGAGCAGTTCTTC | CASSLFEGPFEQFF | NA | TRBJ2-1 | NA | TRBV11-2
TGTGCCAGCAGCACAGGGTTATATGGCTACACCTTC | CASSTGLYGYTF | NA | TRBJ1-2 | NA | TRBV27
TGCAGCGTTACAGGGGAGCCCTACAATGAGCAGTTCTTC | CSVTGEPYNEQFF | TRBD1 | TRBJ2-1 | NA | TRBV29-1